This TCR beta chain was observed in a study of T cells expressing NK-cell markers. Study conclusions and caveats: Dominant NKG2C+ clonotypes were found to form about 1.0-7.0% of CD8+ T cells in 5 or 6 donors. In a handful of donors, dominant clonotypes made up about 28.3-65% of CD3+CD56-NKG2C+ cells.

TCRdb reprocessed the 5' RACE reads and reports one entry per CDR3 protein, with no DNA. The listing contains roughly 350,000 distinct CDR3 sequences. CDR1 SNHLY and CDR2 FYNNEI come from the germline V gene. The CDR3 runs 19 residues. About this clonotype: Its antigen is still unknown.

The chain links TRBV2 to TRBJ2-3; lacking DNA, the TRBD2 call made by TCRdb goes unchecked. The sequence derives from a man aged 18-75 years in good health. Sequencing input: blood T cells: a sorted CD56 or NKG2C T cell subset, CD4+ or CD8+ T cells, or bulk PBMC T cells (not recorded which). The CDR3 protein is CASSEYRHGAAGGPDTQYF.